Below, 19 T cell receptor beta chains from the same sample are listed, as sequenced in a study of shared clonotypes between healthy human individuals (dated by TCRdb to about 2020). The method behind the library was the immunoSEQ multiplex PCR assay. Sourced from immuneACCESS, this table was stored by TCRdb with only in-frame sequences that have V and J called. A share of the clones is absent; for the studies checked, an unresolved V gene accounts for under half, and the remainder has no known explanation. In this sample the table shows fewer than 600,000 clones, about four fifths of which occur a single time. The ten largest clones take up roughly an eighth of the sample. Sequencing was performed on PBMCs. The receptors here all came from a woman aged 40 to 55 in good health. Some clones in this sample may be carry-over from other donors' samples.

The chain joins TRBV28 to TRBJ2-7; 9 nucleotides line up with TRBD1. Germline V lookup: CDR1 MDHEN, CDR2 SYDVKM. J was trimmed by 4 bases and V by 1 base; bases with no gene match: 5. This CDR3 spans 15 amino acids. For the CDR3, the DNA is TGTGCCAGCAGTTTATACGGGACAGGGAAATACGAGCAGTACTTC. Its protein product is CASSLYGTGKYEQYF.

This chain uses TRBV5-1 with TRBJ2-3; D perhaps matches TRBD1 (5 bases). CDR3 length equals 16 residues. Trimming shortened V by 0 bases and J by 0 bases, and 11 bases separated the two germline ends. Germline loops: CDR1 SGHRS, CDR2 YFSETQ. Written as DNA, the CDR3 is TGCGCCAGCAGCTTGGATGGCCAGGGTAGCACAGATACGCAGTATTTT. Residues: CASSLDGQGSTDTQYF.

The V call is TRBV10-3, the J call TRBJ2-5, with 14 bases matching TRBD2. CDR3 size: 18 residues. Germline values: CDR1 ENHRY, CDR2 SYGVKD. V was clipped by 4 bases and J by 5 bases; unmatched bases: 12. The CDR3 here is CAISGKPGTSGSGETQYF. As DNA, the CDR3 is TGTGCCATCAGTGGTAAACCTGGGACTAGCGGGAGCGGGGAGACCCAGTACTTC.

The J gene is TRBJ1-2, the V gene TRBV27; 9 nucleotides line up with TRBD1. Germline loops: CDR1 MNHEY, CDR2 SMNVEV (reference sequence). The CDR3 loop spans 14 amino acids. The V segment lost 8 bases and the J segment 6 bases; nucleotides outside the gene matches: 10. The CDR3 coding sequence is TGTGCCAGCGGGGGGACAGGGAGGCGGGATGGCTACACCTTC. Translation gives CASGGTGRRDGYTF.

There are many counts of this clone. The V gene is TRBV15, the J gene TRBJ2-7, with D perhaps TRBD1 (5 bases). V gave up 3 bases and J gave up 5 bases, with 20 bases separating them. The CDR3 length is 16 residues. CDR1 is LNHNV, CDR2 YYDKDF, per germline (reference sequence). This chain's CDR3 is CATSRAWGRVGDEQYF. The CDR3 nucleotides are TGTGCCACCAGCAGGGCCTGGGGCAGGGTGGGTGACGAGCAGTACTTC.

The sample holds a few counts of this clone. The rearrangement joins TRBV27 to TRBJ2-5; 8 bases agree with TRBD2. Judging by the DNA end, TRBJ2-7 fits better; the J call may be wrong. The CDR3 consists of 16 residues. Germline-derived CDR1 and CDR2 are MNHEY and SMNVEV (reference sequence). This chain's CDR3 is CASSSPGGGRRYEQYF. In nucleotides, the CDR3 is TGTGCCAGCAGTTCCCCTGGGGGCGGGAGGCGCTACGAGCAGTACTTC.

This chain uses TRBV2 with TRBJ2-5, with a weak D call TRBD1 (6 bases). The J call may be incorrect, as the DNA end agrees better with TRBJ2-7. CDR1 and CDR2 from the germline V gene are SNHLY and FYNNEI. The CDR3 is made up of 16 amino acids. The CDR3 reads CASSESHPQGSYEQYF. In nucleotides, the CDR3 is TGTGCCAGCAGTGAATCTCATCCACAGGGTTCCTACGAGCAGTACTTC.

As DNA, the CDR3 is TGCAGCGTTGGAAATTACGAGCAGTACTTC. It yields the protein CSVGNYEQYF. V usage is TRBV29-1 and J usage is TRBJ2-7; the D is unclear. The CDR3 totals 10 residues. V lost 4 bases, J lost 4 bases, and 5 bases lay in between. Per germline, CDR1 SQVTM and CDR2 ANQGSEA.

The V call is TRBV30, the J call TRBJ1-6; the match to TRBD1 covers 10 bases. Germline trimming cut 1 base from V and 13 bases from J; bases unmatched to any gene: 13. CDR1 GTSNPN and CDR2 SVGIG come from the germline V gene (reference sequence). CDR3 length: 16 amino acids. The CDR3 spells CAWSATGTGVYPPLHF. CDR3 nucleotide sequence: TGTGCCTGGAGTGCGACCGGGACAGGGGTTTATCCGCCCCTCCACTTT.

As regards this clone: This same CDR3 is encoded by further DNA sequences in the sample. V usage is TRBV5-1 and J usage is TRBJ2-5; D call uncertain. The CDR3 spans 13 residues. Germline assignment: CDR1 SGHRS and CDR2 YFSETQ. With 2 bases removed from V and 5 bases from J, the gap between germline ends came to 10 bases. The CDR3 nucleotides read TGCGCCAGCAGCTTAAGGGTAGGCGAGACCCAGTACTTC. It translates to CASSLRVGETQYF.

With regard to this clone: Other DNA sequences in the sample encode the same CDR3. V and J are TRBV10-3 and TRBJ2-1; 7 nucleotides agree with TRBD2. V dropped 2 bases and J dropped 4; count of bases not matched to a gene: 2. CDR1 and CDR2 (germline): ENHRY, SYGVKD. CDR3 length: 14 residues. CDR3: CAISEGGGYNEQFF. Written as DNA, the CDR3 is TGTGCCATCAGTGAGGGCGGGGGTTACAATGAGCAGTTCTTC.

V and J are TRBV7-2 and TRBJ2-3, with D tentatively TRBD2 (5 bases). Germline V CDR1 and CDR2: SGHTA, FQGNSA. There are 15 residues in the CDR3. V gave up 6 bases and J gave up 0 bases, with 13 bases separating them. The CDR3 spells CASSQRRSSTDTQYF. CDR3 bases: TGTGCCAGCAGTCAGCGGAGATCTAGCACAGATACGCAGTATTTT.

This clone has more than one count but fewer than ten. The same CDR3 also results from other DNA sequences found in this sample. The DNA of the CDR3 is TGCAGCGTTGAAGCGCGGTTGAACACTGAAGCTTTCTTT. This translates into CSVEARLNTEAFF. The chain carries TRBV29-1 and TRBJ1-1; D ambiguous. CDR3 size: 13 residues. V was pared by 1 base and J by 0 bases, with 6 bases between. CDR1 SQVTM and CDR2 ANQGSEA come from the germline V gene.

The chain uses TRBV10-1 and TRBJ2-7; no definite D call. Germline V CDR1 and CDR2: WNHNN, SYGVQD (reference sequence). Trimming removed 9 bases from V and 7 bases from J, with 4 bases in between. The length of the CDR3 is 8 residues. The CDR3 is CARGEQYF. The CDR3, as DNA: TGCGCCAGAGGGGAGCAGTACTTC.

The rearrangement joins TRBV11-2 to TRBJ1-1, with D maybe TRBD1 (5 bases). This CDR3 spans 18 amino acids. V dropped 2 bases and J dropped 1 base, with 20 bases sitting between them. The germline V gene encodes CDR1 SGHAT and CDR2 FQNNGV. The CDR3 bases are TGTGCCAGCAGCTTATCGGGGATCGAGTCAGGGCCGAACACTGAAGCTTTCTTT. Amino acids: CASSLSGIESGPNTEAFF. Full variable domain (remainder filled in from reference TRBV11-2 and TRBJ1-1): EAGVAQSPRYKIIEKRQSVAFWCNPISGHATLYWYQQILGQGPKLLIQFQNNGVVDDSQLPKDRFSAERLKGVDSTLKIQPAKLEDSAVYLCASSLSGIESGPNTEAFFGQGTRLTVV.

The genes are TRBV2 and TRBJ2-1, with D possibly being TRBD2 (6 bases). V lost 4 bases to trimming and J lost 12 bases, with 10 bases between them. The CDR3 extends over 11 amino acids. Germline lookup yields CDR1 SNHLY and CDR2 FYNNEI. Here the CDR3 reads CASSALGGQFF. The CDR3, as DNA: TGTGCCAGCAGTGCGCTGGGGGGGCAGTTCTTC.

J is TRBJ2-1 and V is TRBV9, with 8 positions matching TRBD2. V trimming: 1 base; J trimming: 4 bases; junction bases outside the gene matches: 7. CDR1 and CDR2 (germline): SGDLS, YYNGEE. The CDR3 spans 16 residues. The CDR3 is CASSVTLAAAYNEQFF. The CDR3 nucleotides read TGTGCCAGCAGCGTAACACTAGCGGCAGCTTACAATGAGCAGTTCTTC.

V and J are TRBV9 and TRBJ2-2; 9 bases align to TRBD2. J lost 2 bases, V lost 4 bases, and 9 bases had no gene match. This CDR3 is 17 amino acids long. Germline lookup yields CDR1 SGDLS and CDR2 YYNGEE. As DNA, the CDR3 is TGTGCCAGCAGCCCGCTGGCAGCGGGAGGTAACACCGGGGAGCTGTTTTTT. Translating it yields CASSPLAAGGNTGELFF.

V gene TRBV5-4 combines with J gene TRBJ1-1, with D possibly matching TRBD1 (6 bases). Deletions cut 2 bases from V and 3 bases from J, with 11 bases between. The germline CDR1 and CDR2 sequences are SGHNT and YYREEE (reference sequence). The CDR3 has 14 amino acids. The CDR3 loop is CASSFDRWDTEAFF. The CDR3 bases are TGTGCCAGCAGCTTCGACAGGTGGGACACTGAAGCTTTCTTT.